These 16 T cell receptor beta chains came from one sample sequenced in a study of shared clonotypes between healthy human individuals. The assay was immunoSEQ multiplex PCR, and TCRdb's table has in-frame clones only and misses some. Altogether over a million clones are present, under 80% being singletons, with the ten largest covering approximately 1.5%. Material for sequencing was memory CD4+ T cells sorted from blood. Subset indicated: CD45RA-negative fraction. The receptors come from a young man in good health.

This clone was detected a few times. The chain has TRBV5-6 and TRBJ2-5; 9 nucleotides agree with TRBD2. CDR3 length: 17 amino acids. The J segment lost 5 bases and the V segment lost 4 bases, leaving 15 bases of the junction unmatched. The germline gives CDR1 SGHDT, CDR2 YYEEEE. The CDR3 is CASSTRGLARRTETQYF. CDR3 in DNA: TGTGCCAGCAGCACCCGGGGACTAGCTCGTCGTACGGAGACCCAGTACTTC.

This chain joins TRBV5-1 and TRBJ2-3, with TRBD1 as a possible D gene (5 bases). The CDR3 has 18 amino acids. Germline CDR1 SGHRS, CDR2 YFSETQ. Trimming pared 0 bases from V and 0 bases from J, leaving 17 bases between. The CDR3 here is CASSLAQALLLSTDTQYF. As DNA, the CDR3 is TGCGCCAGCAGCTTGGCACAGGCGCTTCTCTTAAGCACAGATACGCAGTATTTT. The full variable domain, with the rest looked up from reference TRBV5-1 and TRBJ2-3, is KAGVTQTPRYLIKTRGQQVTLSCSPISGHRSVSWYQQTPGQGLQFLFEYFSETQRNKGNFPGRFSGRQFSNSRSEMNVSTLELGDSALYLCASSLAQALLLSTDTQYFGPGTRLTVL.

The chain employs TRBV10-3 and TRBJ1-3; 8 nucleotides match TRBD1. This CDR3 spans 19 amino acids. V lost 1 base to trimming and J lost 0 bases; unmatched junction nucleotides: 11. CDR1 and CDR2 (germline): ENHRY, SYGVKD. CDR3 sequence: CAISELPRGLLSSGNTIYF. For the CDR3, the DNA is TGTGCCATCAGTGAGTTGCCCAGGGGGCTATTGAGCTCTGGAAACACCATATATTTT.

The chain links TRBV21-1 to TRBJ2-7; the table's D call of TRBD2 was not tested on the DNA. TRBV21-1 corresponds to a pseudogene. The CDR3 covers 13 residues. The CDR3 DNA is TGTGCCAGCAGCAAAGTGACGGGGAAAGAGCAGTACTTC. Its protein is CASSKVTGKEQYF.

The V gene is TRBV7-2, the J gene TRBJ2-1, with D perhaps matching TRBD2 (6 bases). V was clipped by 0 bases and J by 3 bases, with 9 bases between them. The CDR3 length is 15 residues. Germline CDR1 is SGHTA and CDR2 is FQGNSA. The CDR3 loop is CASSLAGGFYNEQFF. The CDR3 DNA is TGTGCCAGCAGCTTAGCTGGAGGGTTCTACAATGAGCAGTTCTTC. Drawing the rest from reference TRBV7-2 and TRBJ2-1, the complete variable domain is GAGVSQSPSNKVTEKGKDVELRCDPISGHTALYWYRQSLGQGLEFLIYFQGNSAPDKSGLPSDRFSAERTGGSVSTLTIQRTQQEDSAVYLCASSLAGGFYNEQFFGPGTRLTVL.

This chain connects TRBV27 to TRBJ2-1; 9 positions agree with TRBD1. The CDR3 is 14 amino acids. Germline lookup yields CDR1 MNHEY and CDR2 SMNVEV (reference sequence). V dropped 3 bases and J dropped 9; count of bases not matched to a gene: 6. In DNA form, the CDR3 reads TGTGCCAGCAGTTTCGGGACAGGGTCAACTGAGCAGTTCTTC. Its protein is CASSFGTGSTEQFF.

The chain links TRBV4-3 to TRBJ2-3, with D unclear. V was cut by 5 bases and J by 1 base, with 19 bases left in between. In germline, CDR1 is LGHNA, CDR2 YSLEER. There are 17 residues in the CDR3. DNA of the CDR3: TGCGCCAGCAGCTTGTCTCGGCAGCAGTGGGGCACAGATACGCAGTATTTT. Its protein is CASSLSRQQWGTDTQYF.

The V gene is TRBV29-1, the J gene TRBJ1-5, with a weak D call TRBD1 (6 bases). V was cut by 6 bases and J by 0 bases, with 15 bases left in between. Germline V gene data show CDR1 as SQVTM and CDR2 as ANQGSEA. This CDR3 is 15 amino acids long. CDR3 DNA: TGCAGCGTCGCTATACAGGGTGATAGCAATCAGCCCCAGCATTTT. Its protein product is CSVAIQGDSNQPQHF.

A remark on this clone: The sample carries other DNA sequences with the same CDR3. The chain joins TRBV9 to TRBJ2-5; no clear D gene. From germline, CDR1 is SGDLS and CDR2 YYNGEE. The CDR3 length is 14 residues. Trimming shortened V by 0 bases and J by 1 base, and 7 bases separated the two germline ends. The chain's CDR3 is CASSVGRSQETQYF. Written as DNA, the CDR3 is TGTGCCAGCAGCGTAGGCAGGAGCCAAGAGACCCAGTACTTC. The full variable domain, with the rest looked up from reference TRBV9 and TRBJ2-5, is DSGVTQTPKHLITATGQRVTLRCSPRSGDLSVYWYQQSLDQGLQFLIQYYNGEERAKGNILERFSAQQFPDLHSELNLSSLELGDSALYFCASSVGRSQETQYFGPGTRLLVL.

The chain joins TRBV10-3 to TRBJ1-5; D is possibly TRBD1 (6 bases). V gave up 2 bases and J gave up 6 bases, with 20 bases separating them. This CDR3 is built from 17 residues. Germline V lookup: CDR1 ENHRY, CDR2 SYGVKD. In nucleotides, the CDR3 is TGTGCCATCAGTGAGAACTACAGGGCCCGAAACAGTCAGCCCCAGCATTTT. Translated, it gives CAISENYRARNSQPQHF.

On this clone: Additional DNA sequences in this sample encode the identical CDR3. The chain links TRBV29-1 to TRBJ2-5; D not resolved. Germline V CDR1 and CDR2: SQVTM, ANQGSEA. CDR3 length equals 11 residues. Trimming pared 3 bases from V and 8 bases from J, leaving 10 bases between. The CDR3 DNA reads TGCAGCGTTGATAGAACGGAAACCCAGTACTTC. This codes for CSVDRTETQYF.

The V call is TRBV27, the J call TRBJ1-1, with unresolved D. This CDR3 has 16 residues. V was cut by 5 bases and J by 5 bases, with 21 bases left in between. CDR1 is MNHEY, CDR2 SMNVEV, per germline (reference sequence). The CDR3 DNA sequence: TGTGCCAGCAGTCCCTACGTGTCACCGCCTTTTACTGAAGCTTTCTTT. Amino acid sequence: CASSPYVSPPFTEAFF.

The chain joins TRBV13 to TRBJ2-1; 10 bases map to TRBD2. Losses at the gene ends were 5 bases for V and 0 bases for J; bases not matched to a gene: 4. Germline V gives CDR1 PRHDT, CDR2 FYEKMQ (reference sequence). The CDR3 is made up of 16 amino acids. The CDR3 is CASSTAGGSSYNEQFF. CDR3 DNA sequence: TGTGCCAGCAGCACAGCGGGGGGGAGCTCCTACAATGAGCAGTTCTTC. The full variable domain, completed using reference TRBV13 and TRBJ2-1, is AAGVIQSPRHLIKEKRETATLKCYPIPRHDTVYWYQQGPGQDPQFLISFYEKMQSDKGSIPDRFSAQQFSDYHSELNMSSLELGDSALYFCASSTAGGSSYNEQFFGPGTRLTVL.

This clone has more than one count but fewer than ten. This sequence joins TRBV5-1 and TRBJ1-2; TRBD1 matches at 7 bases. Germline trimming cut 3 bases from V and 0 bases from J; bases unmatched to any gene: 11. CDR3 size: 17 residues. Germline V gene lookup returns CDR1 SGHRS and CDR2 YFSETQ. The CDR3 DNA is TGCGCCAGCAGCTGGGGGGAACGGACAGGAGCTAACTATGGCTACACCTTC. This translates into CASSWGERTGANYGYTF.

This clone occurred once. This chain connects TRBV12-5 to TRBJ1-2, with D unclear. The germline V gene encodes CDR1 LGHNT and CDR2 FRNRAP. V dropped 5 bases and J dropped 4 bases, with 14 bases sitting between them. The CDR3 spans 14 residues. This chain's CDR3 is CASGPLGDFYGYTF. Written as DNA, the CDR3 is TGTGCTAGTGGTCCCCTCGGGGATTTCTATGGCTACACCTTC.

V gene TRBV10-2 combines with J gene TRBJ1-1; D may be TRBD1 (5 bases). This CDR3 has 11 amino acids. Deletions cut 6 bases from V and 11 bases from J, with 13 bases between. Germline V CDR1 and CDR2: WSHSY, SAAADI. The DNA for the CDR3 is TGCGCCAGCAGCGCAGGGCTGGGGGCTTTCTTT. Amino acids: CASSAGLGAFF.